The sequence of this TCR beta chain was determined in a study of cytomegalovirus exposure and HLA in healthy donors (dated by TCRdb to 2016 to 2017). Describing the broader study: According to a later analysis, the approximately 120 validation repertoires were produced on the same platform as the roughly 600 repertoires of the first cohort. High-throughput TCR immunosequencing, statistical association of individual TCRs with disease status, and machine learning were combined to predict cytomegalovirus infection status. Along with the roughly 670-subject first cohort, a separate validation cohort of over a hundred different subjects was used. The study aimed to test whether cataloging public T cell receptors could reveal signatures of past pathogen exposure.

The paper's findings and limits, for the study overall: While some public TCRs were present in many individuals, most TCR sequences turned up only very rarely across donors. In a later analysis, TCRs clustered in the first cohort were found to also tend to co-occur in the roughly 130 validation repertoires, with about 93% of cluster scores above 0. The authors suggested that the approach could potentially be extended to other disease states and immunological phenotypes. All 120 or so repertoires were used to score co-occurrence in the validation cohort in a later analysis, because that analysis had no HLA typing for the cohort. In both the original and validation cohorts, the classifier was reported to diagnose cytomegalovirus status with high specificity and sensitivity. The study listed 150 to 200 TCR beta chains as associated with cytomegalovirus. In vitro tests confirmed that a few of the cytomegalovirus-associated TCR beta chains recognize cytomegalovirus antigens.

To prepare the library, the immunoSEQ multiplex PCR assay was applied. The paper's data handling went like this. To diagnose cytomegalovirus status from the catalog of TCR beta chain sequences, a statistical classification framework was built. TCRdb stores this immuneACCESS table with in-frame sequences only. Part of the clones is absent; in the studies checked, under half of the shortfall reflects unresolved V genes, and no reason is known for the rest. Clonal size and the V and J genes are those of that table, whereas D and trimming came from the DNA. The sample records nearly 200,000 clones, around 83% of which are singletons. The biggest ten clones account for about an eighth of the sample. Taken from cysteine to phenylalanine, the CDR3 has 12 residues. Kept here is only the CDR3 DNA, which spans 36 bases and is read in frame from base 1. V gives up 3 bases and J gives up 4 bases, and the segment between their germline ends measures 9 bases. CDR1 and CDR2, looked up from the germline V gene, are SQVTM and ANQGSEA.

This clone showed up just a few times. The clone's antigen remains unknown. Base-call qualities are not available, and no considerably larger clone is one nucleotide away. The same CDR3 can be traced to other DNA sequences in this sample. Separate from the approximately 700-subject first cohort, the validation cohort of more than 90 subjects was the group to which the donors belonged. The sequenced sample consisted of PBMCs. The receptor's source is a woman aged 25-40 years in good health and CMV-seropositive. The sequence is built from TRBV29-1 and TRBJ2-5, and the D gene may be TRBD2, 6 bases matching. The DNA sequence is as follows: TGCAGCGTTGACCCCGGGGGAGAGACCCAGTACTTC. Its protein reads: CSVDPGGETQYF.